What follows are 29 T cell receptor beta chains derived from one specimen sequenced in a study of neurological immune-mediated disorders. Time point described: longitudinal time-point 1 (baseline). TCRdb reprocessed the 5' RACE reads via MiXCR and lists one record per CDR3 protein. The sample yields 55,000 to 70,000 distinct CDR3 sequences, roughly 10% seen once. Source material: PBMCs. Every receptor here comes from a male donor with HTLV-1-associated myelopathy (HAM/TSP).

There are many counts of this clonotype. The CDR3 sequence is CASSVDRQDRYTF. In nucleotides, the CDR3 is TGTGCCAGCAGCGTCGACCGACAGGACCGCTACACCTTC. The V and J genes are TRBV9 and TRBJ1-2; possible D gene TRBD1, 6 bases. The CDR3 runs to 13 residues. V dropped 2 bases and J dropped 9 bases, with 14 bases sitting between them. Germline V CDR1 and CDR2: SGDLS, YYNGEE. Supplemented by reference TRBV9 and TRBJ1-2, the full variable domain reads DSGVTQTPKHLITATGQRVTLRCSPRSGDLSVYWYQQSLDQGLQFLIQYYNGEERAKGNILERFSAQQFPDLHSELNLSSLELGDSALYFCASSVDRQDRYTFGSGTRLTVV.

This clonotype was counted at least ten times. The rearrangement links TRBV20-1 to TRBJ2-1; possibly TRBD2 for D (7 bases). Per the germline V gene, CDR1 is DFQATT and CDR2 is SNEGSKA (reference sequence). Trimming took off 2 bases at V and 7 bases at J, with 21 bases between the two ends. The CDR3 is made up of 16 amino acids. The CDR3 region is CSARPTSRGRGNEQFF. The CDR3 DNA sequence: TGCAGTGCTAGACCGACCAGCCGGGGGCGGGGGAATGAGCAGTTCTTC.

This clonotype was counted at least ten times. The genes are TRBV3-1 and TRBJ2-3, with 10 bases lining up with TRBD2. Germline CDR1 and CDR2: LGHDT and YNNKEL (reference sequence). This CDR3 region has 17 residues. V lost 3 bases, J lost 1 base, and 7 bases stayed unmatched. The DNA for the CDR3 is TGTGCCAGCAGCCAGCGGCGTAGCGGGGGGCGCACAGATACGCAGTATTTT. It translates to CASSQRRSGGRTDTQYF.

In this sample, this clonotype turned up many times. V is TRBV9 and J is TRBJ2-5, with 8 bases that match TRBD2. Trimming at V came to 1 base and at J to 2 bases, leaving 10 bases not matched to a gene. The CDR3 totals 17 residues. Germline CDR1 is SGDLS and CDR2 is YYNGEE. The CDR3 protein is CASSVSVGGALQETQYF. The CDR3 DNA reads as TGTGCCAGCAGCGTATCTGTCGGGGGGGCCCTACAAGAGACCCAGTACTTC. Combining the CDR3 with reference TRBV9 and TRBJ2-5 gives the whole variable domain DSGVTQTPKHLITATGQRVTLRCSPRSGDLSVYWYQQSLDQGLQFLIQYYNGEERAKGNILERFSAQQFPDLHSELNLSSLELGDSALYFCASSVSVGGALQETQYFGPGTRLLVL.

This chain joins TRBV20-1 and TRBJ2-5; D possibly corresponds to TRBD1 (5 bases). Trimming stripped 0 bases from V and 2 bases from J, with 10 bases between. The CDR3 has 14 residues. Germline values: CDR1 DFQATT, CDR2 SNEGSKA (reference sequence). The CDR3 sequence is CSARDLGQQETQYF. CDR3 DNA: TGCAGTGCTAGAGATCTGGGGCAGCAAGAGACCCAGTACTTC.

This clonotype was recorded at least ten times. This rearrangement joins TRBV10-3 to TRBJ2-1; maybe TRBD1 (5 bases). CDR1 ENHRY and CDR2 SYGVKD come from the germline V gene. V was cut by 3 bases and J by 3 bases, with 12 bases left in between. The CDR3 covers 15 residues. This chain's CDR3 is CAISERLGDYNEQFF. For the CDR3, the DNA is TGTGCCATCAGTGAAAGGCTAGGGGACTACAATGAGCAGTTCTTC.

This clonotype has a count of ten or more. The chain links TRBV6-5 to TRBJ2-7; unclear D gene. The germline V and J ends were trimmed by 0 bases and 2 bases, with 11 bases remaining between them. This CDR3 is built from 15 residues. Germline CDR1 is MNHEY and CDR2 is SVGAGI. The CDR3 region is CASSYSIGNPYEQYF. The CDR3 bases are TGTGCCAGCAGTTACTCGATAGGGAACCCCTACGAGCAGTACTTC.

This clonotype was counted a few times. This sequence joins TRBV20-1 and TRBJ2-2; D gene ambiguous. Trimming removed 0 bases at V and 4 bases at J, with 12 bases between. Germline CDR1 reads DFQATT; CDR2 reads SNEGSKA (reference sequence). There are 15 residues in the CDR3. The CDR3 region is CSARDKTASTGELFF. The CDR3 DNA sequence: TGCAGTGCTAGAGATAAAACGGCCAGCACCGGGGAGCTGTTTTTT.

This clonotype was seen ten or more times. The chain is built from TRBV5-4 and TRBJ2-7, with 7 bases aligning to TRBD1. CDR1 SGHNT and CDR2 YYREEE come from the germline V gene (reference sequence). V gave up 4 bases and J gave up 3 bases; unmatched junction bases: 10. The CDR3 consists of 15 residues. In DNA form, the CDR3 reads TGTGCCAGCAGCCAAGGGGGACAGACGATCTACGAGCAGTACTTC. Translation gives CASSQGGQTIYEQYF.

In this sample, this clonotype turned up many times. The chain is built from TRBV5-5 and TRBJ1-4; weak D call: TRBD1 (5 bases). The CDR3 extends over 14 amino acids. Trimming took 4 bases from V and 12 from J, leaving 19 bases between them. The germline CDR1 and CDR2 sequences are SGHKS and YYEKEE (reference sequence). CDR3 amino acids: CASSEWDVEVELFF. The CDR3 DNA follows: TGTGCCAGCAGCGAGTGGGACGTAGAGGTGGAACTGTTTTTT.

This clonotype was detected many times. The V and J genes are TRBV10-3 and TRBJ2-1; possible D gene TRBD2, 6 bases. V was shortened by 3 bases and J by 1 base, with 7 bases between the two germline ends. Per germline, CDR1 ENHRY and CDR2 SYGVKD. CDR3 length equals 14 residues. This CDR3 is CAISDRESYNEQFF. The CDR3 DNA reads TGTGCCATCAGTGATCGGGAGTCCTACAATGAGCAGTTCTTC.

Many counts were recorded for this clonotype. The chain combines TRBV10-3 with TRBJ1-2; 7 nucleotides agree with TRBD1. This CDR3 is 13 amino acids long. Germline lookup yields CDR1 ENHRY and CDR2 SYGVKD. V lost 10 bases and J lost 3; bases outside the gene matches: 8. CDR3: CATTRGQYYGYTF. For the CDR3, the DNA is TGTGCCACTACACGGGGACAGTACTATGGCTACACCTTC.

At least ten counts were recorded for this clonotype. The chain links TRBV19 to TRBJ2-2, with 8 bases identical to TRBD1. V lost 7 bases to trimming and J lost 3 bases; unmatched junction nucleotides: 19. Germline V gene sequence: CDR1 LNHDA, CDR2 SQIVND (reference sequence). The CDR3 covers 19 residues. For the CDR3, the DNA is TGTGCCAGTATAAGTTCTGGTAGGACAGGGCTATCGGACACCGGGGAGCTGTTTTTT. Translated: CASISSGRTGLSDTGELFF.

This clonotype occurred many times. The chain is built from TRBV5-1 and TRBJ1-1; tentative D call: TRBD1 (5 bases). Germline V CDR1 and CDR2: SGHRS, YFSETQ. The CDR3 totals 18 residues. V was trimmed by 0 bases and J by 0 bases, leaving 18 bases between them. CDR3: CASSLAPGMVEMNTEAFF. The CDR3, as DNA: TGCGCCAGCAGCTTGGCCCCAGGGATGGTCGAAATGAACACTGAAGCTTTCTTT. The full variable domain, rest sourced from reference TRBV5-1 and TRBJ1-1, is KAGVTQTPRYLIKTRGQQVTLSCSPISGHRSVSWYQQTPGQGLQFLFEYFSETQRNKGNFPGRFSGRQFSNSRSEMNVSTLELGDSALYLCASSLAPGMVEMNTEAFFGQGTRLTVV.

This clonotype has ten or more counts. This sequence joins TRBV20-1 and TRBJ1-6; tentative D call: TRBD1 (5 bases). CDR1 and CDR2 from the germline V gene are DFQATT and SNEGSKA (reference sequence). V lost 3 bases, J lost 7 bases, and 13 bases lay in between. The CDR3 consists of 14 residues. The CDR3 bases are TGCAGTGCTAGTATGTCAGGGATGAATTCACCCCTCCACTTT. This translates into CSASMSGMNSPLHF.

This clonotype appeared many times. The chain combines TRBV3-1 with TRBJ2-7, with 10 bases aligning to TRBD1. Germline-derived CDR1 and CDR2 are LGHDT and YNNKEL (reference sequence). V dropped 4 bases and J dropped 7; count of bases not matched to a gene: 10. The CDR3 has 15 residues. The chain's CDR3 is CASSPLRGQGLEQYF. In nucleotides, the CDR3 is TGTGCCAGCAGCCCCCTCCGGGGACAGGGGCTGGAGCAGTACTTC.

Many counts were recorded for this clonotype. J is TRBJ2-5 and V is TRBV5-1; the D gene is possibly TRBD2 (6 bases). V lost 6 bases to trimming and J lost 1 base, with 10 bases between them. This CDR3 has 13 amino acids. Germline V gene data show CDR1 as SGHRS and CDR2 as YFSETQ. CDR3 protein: CASKKGLQETQYF. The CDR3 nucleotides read TGCGCCAGCAAAAAGGGACTCCAAGAGACCCAGTACTTC.

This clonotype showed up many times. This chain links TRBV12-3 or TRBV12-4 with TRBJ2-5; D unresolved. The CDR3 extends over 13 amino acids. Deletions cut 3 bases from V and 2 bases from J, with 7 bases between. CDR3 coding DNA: TGTGCCAGCAGTTTTTCGGCACAAGAGACCCAGTACTTC. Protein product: CASSFSAQETQYF.

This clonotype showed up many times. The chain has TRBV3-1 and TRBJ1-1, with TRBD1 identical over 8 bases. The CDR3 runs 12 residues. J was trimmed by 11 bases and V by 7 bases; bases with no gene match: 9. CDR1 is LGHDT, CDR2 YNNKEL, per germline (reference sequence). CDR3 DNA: TGTGCCAGCAACCCCCAGGGGGCTTTGGCTTTCTTT. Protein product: CASNPQGALAFF.

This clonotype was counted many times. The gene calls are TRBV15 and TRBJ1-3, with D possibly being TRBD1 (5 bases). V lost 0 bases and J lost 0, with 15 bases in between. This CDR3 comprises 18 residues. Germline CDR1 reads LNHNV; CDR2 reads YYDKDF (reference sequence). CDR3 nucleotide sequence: TGTGCCACCAGCAGAGAACCCGGGACCGGGTACTCTGGAAACACCATATATTTT. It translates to CATSREPGTGYSGNTIYF.

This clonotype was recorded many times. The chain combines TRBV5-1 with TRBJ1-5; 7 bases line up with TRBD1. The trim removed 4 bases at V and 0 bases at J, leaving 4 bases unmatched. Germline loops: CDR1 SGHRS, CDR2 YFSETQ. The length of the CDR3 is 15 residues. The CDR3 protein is CASSVQGNSNQPQHF. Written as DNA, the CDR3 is TGCGCCAGCAGCGTACAGGGGAATAGCAATCAGCCCCAGCATTTT.

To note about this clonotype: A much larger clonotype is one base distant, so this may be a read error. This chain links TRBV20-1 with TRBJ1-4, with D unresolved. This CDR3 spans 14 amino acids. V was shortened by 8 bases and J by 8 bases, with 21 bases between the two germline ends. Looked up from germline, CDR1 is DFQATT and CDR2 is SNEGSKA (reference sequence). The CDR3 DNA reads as TGCAGTACTTCCTTGGACTCGGTCAGCGAAAAACTGTTTTTT. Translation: CSTSLDSVSEKLFF.

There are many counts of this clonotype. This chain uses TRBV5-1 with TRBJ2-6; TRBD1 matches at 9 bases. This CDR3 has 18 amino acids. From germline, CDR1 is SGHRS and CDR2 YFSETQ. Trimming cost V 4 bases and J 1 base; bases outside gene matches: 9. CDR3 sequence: CASSRRGDRDSGANVLTF. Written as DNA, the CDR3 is TGCGCCAGCAGCCGGCGCGGGGACAGGGATTCTGGGGCCAACGTCCTGACTTTC.

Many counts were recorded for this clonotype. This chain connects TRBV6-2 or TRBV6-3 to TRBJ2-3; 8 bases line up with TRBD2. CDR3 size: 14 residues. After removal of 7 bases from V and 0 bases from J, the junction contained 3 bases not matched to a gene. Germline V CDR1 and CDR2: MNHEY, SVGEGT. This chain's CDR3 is CASTQRGSTDTQYF. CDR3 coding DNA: TGTGCCAGCACCCAGCGGGGGAGCACAGATACGCAGTATTTT.

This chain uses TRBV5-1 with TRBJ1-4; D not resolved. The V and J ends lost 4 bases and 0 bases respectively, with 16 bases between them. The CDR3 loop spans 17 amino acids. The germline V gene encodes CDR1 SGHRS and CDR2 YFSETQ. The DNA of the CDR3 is TGCGCCAGCAGCCCCCCTCCCGGCACCTCAACTAATGAAAAACTGTTTTTT. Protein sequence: CASSPPPGTSTNEKLFF.

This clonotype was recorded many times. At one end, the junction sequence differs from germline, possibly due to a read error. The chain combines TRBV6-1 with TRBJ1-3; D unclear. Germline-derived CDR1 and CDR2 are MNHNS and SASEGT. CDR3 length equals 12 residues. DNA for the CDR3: TGTGCCAGCAGCGCCCCGACGGCCCGAAGGGATTTT. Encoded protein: CASSAPTARRDF.

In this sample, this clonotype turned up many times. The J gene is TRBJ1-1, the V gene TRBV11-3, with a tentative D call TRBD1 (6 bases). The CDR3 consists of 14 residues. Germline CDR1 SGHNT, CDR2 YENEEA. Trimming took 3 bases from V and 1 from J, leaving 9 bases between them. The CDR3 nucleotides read TGTGCCAGCAGCTTCCAGACAGGGAACACTGAAGCTTTCTTT. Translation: CASSFQTGNTEAFF.

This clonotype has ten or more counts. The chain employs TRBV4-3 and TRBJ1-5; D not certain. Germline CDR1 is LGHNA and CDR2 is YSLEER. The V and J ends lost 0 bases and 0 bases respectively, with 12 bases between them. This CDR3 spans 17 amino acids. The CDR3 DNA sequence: TGCGCCAGCAGCCAAGACTTAAGACTTCGTAGCAATCAGCCCCAGCATTTT. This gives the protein CASSQDLRLRSNQPQHF.

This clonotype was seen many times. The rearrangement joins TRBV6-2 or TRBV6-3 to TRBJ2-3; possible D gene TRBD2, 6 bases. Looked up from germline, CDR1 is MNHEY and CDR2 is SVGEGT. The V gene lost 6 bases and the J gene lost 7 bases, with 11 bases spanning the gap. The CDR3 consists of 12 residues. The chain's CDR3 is CASSPGLNTQYF. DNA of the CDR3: TGTGCCAGCAGCCCGGGACTCAATACGCAGTATTTT.